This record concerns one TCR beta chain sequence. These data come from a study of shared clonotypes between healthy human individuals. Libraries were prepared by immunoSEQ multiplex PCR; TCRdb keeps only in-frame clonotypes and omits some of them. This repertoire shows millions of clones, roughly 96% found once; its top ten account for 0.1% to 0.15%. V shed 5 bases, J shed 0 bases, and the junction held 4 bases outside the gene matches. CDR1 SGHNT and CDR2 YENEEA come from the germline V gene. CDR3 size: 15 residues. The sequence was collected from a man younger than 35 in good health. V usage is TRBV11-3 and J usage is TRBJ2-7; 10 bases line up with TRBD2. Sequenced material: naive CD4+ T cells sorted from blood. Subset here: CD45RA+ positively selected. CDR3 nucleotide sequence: TGTGCCAGCAGCCTGGGGACTAGCGACTCCTACGAGCAGTACTTC. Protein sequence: CASSLGTSDSYEQYF.